The T cell receptor beta chain under discussion was sequenced for a study of blood T cell repertoires in COVID-19. Background on the study: Specimens from acute and convalescent COVID-19 originated in the United States, Italy and Spain. T cells, B-cell-depleted T cells, or PBMCs provided the cDNA or gDNA that served as material.

Source study methods: Estimation of nucleated cell counts relied on the amplification of reference gene primers. Repertoires were generated with immunoSEQ multiplex PCR, while TCRdb's copy carries only in-frame clones and drops some. That table supplies the V and J calls and clone size; D and trimming were determined from the DNA. The sample carries 98,000 or so clones, about 89% recorded once. Per germline, CDR1 MNHEY and CDR2 SVGEGT. Trimming left V 2 bases short and J 1 base short, with 8 bases between. This CDR3 is 14 amino acids long. This clone has ten or more counts. This sequence was found in a man aged 50 to 59 with acute or convalescent COVID-19. Sequenced material: peripheral blood. The chain joins TRBV6-2 or TRBV6-3 to TRBJ1-1; D is uncertain. CDR3 region: CASSYNGGNTEAFF. Written as DNA, the CDR3 is TGTGCCAGCAGTTACAATGGCGGGAACACTGAAGCTTTCTTT.